This is a list of T cell receptor beta chains from one sample in a study of glioma-infiltrating T cells after dendritic cell vaccination. Measured with immunoSEQ multiplex PCR; TCRdb has only the in-frame clones, and not every one. The sample carries about 64,000 clones, around 83% recorded once. This material consisted of blood, taken before dendritic cell vaccination. The receptors derive from a human donor with glioblastoma. Each CDR3 is given with its conserved first and last residue. D genes are given only for firm matches. The size field is filled for only some rows; it gives once, few, many or a size class.

d_call | j_call | clone_size | v_call | cdr3_aa | cdr3_nt
NA | TRBJ2-5 | NA | TRBV2 | CASTLRGGVETQYF | TGTGCCAGCACTCTGAGGGGGGGCGTGGAGACCCAGTACTTC
NA | TRBJ2-2 | NA | TRBV18 | CASSPKGDTGELFF | TGTGCCAGCTCACCGAAGGGGGACACCGGGGAGCTGTTTTTT
NA | TRBJ2-3 | once | TRBV7-9 | CASSNDGGGADTQYF | TGTGCCAGCAGCAACGATGGTGGCGGGGCAGATACGCAGTATTTT
NA | TRBJ2-3 | NA | TRBV29-1 | CSGAEGQHTDTQYF | TGCAGCGGGGCCGAGGGCCAACACACAGATACGCAGTATTTT
NA | TRBJ1-5 | NA | TRBV28 | CASSLLSQPQHF | TGTGCCAGCAGTTTGTTGAGTCAGCCCCAGCATTTT
TRBD2 | TRBJ2-7 | NA | TRBV11-2 | CASRRTAEGGGHYEQYF | TGTGCCAGCAGACGAACAGCCGAAGGCGGGGGGCACTACGAGCAGTACTTC
TRBD1 | TRBJ2-7 | few | TRBV27 | CASSLTTGSSYEQYF | TGTGCCAGCAGTTTAACGACAGGGAGCTCCTACGAGCAGTACTTC
TRBD1 | TRBJ2-2 | NA | TRBV11-2 | CASSPDRGYGTGELFF | TGTGCCAGCAGCCCAGACAGGGGTTATGGGACCGGGGAGCTGTTTTTT
TRBD2 | TRBJ2-2 | NA | TRBV4-1 | CASTQGVLRGGNTGELFF | TGCGCCAGCACTCAAGGGGTGCTGCGGGGGGGGAACACCGGGGAGCTGTTTTTT
TRBD1 | TRBJ1-5 | medium-sized | TRBV2 | CASRSEDRGGQPQHF | TGTGCCAGCAGATCCGAGGACAGGGGAGGCCAGCCCCAGCATTTT
TRBD2 | TRBJ2-2 | NA | TRBV19 | CASAAGLAVTGELFF | TGTGCCAGTGCCGCGGGACTAGCGGTCACCGGGGAGCTGTTTTTT
NA | TRBJ2-5 | NA | TRBV5-8 | CASSLAWSGFGKTQYF | TGTGCCAGCAGCTTGGCGTGGTCGGGGTTTGGCAAGACCCAGTACTTC
TRBD1 | TRBJ2-2 | NA | TRBV13 | CASYFRTGQGYTGELFF | TGTGCCAGTTACTTCCGGACAGGACAGGGCTACACCGGGGAGCTGTTTTTT
NA | TRBJ2-5 | once | TRBV28 | CASSPPGRGQETQYF | TGTGCCAGCAGTCCGCCGGGACGGGGGCAAGAGACCCAGTACTTC
TRBD1 | TRBJ1-2 | NA | TRBV9 | CASSVGGTGVNYGYTF | TGTGCCAGCAGCGTAGGTGGGACAGGGGTTAACTATGGCTACACCTTC
NA | TRBJ1-2 | NA | TRBV2 | CASRGPGVGYTF | TGTGCCAGCAGGGGACCAGGGGTAGGCTACACCTTC
NA | TRBJ2-1 | NA | TRBV6-1 | CASSEPGINGNEQFF | TGTGCCAGCAGTGAACCCGGGATAAACGGCAATGAGCAGTTCTTC
TRBD1 | TRBJ2-1 | once | TRBV6-5 | CASSYYRGDNEQFF | TGTGCCAGCAGTTATTACAGGGGGGACAATGAGCAGTTCTTC
NA | TRBJ1-2 | NA | TRBV29-1 | CSVEGDYRYGYTF | TGCAGCGTTGAAGGTGACTACCGTTATGGCTACACCTTC
NA | TRBJ2-5 | NA | TRBV7-7 | CASSPVETRETQYF | TGTGCTAGCAGCCCGGTAGAGACTCGGGAGACCCAGTACTTC
NA | TRBJ1-3 | NA | TRBV5-6 | CASSETLGNTIYF | TGTGCCAGCAGTGAGACTCTCGGAAACACCATATATTTT
NA | TRBJ2-5 | once | TRBV29-1 | CSVEERKETQYF | TGCAGCGTTGAGGAGCGAAAAGAGACCCAGTACTTC
TRBD1 | TRBJ2-1 | NA | TRBV7-8 | CASSATTGAIYNEQFF | TGTGCCAGCAGCGCCACGACAGGGGCTATCTACAATGAGCAGTTCTTC
TRBD1 | TRBJ2-1 | NA | TRBV7-9 | CASSIQGERGEQFF | TGTGCCAGCAGCATCCAGGGGGAAAGGGGTGAGCAGTTCTTC
TRBD2 | TRBJ2-3 | NA | TRBV19 | CASSDERGTTDTQYF | TGTGCCAGTAGTGATGAGCGGGGAACCACAGATACGCAGTATTTT
TRBD1 | TRBJ1-5 | NA | TRBV5-6 | CASNQGATSNQPQHF | TGTGCCTCAAACCAGGGGGCGACGAGCAATCAGCCCCAGCATTTT
TRBD2 | TRBJ2-5 | NA | TRBV10-1 | CASSEVSGGRETQYF | TGCGCCAGCAGTGAAGTGAGCGGGGGGCGGGAGACCCAGTACTTC
NA | TRBJ2-7 | NA | TRBV5-1 | CASSPRFNYEQYF | TGCGCCAGCAGCCCGCGTTTTAACTACGAGCAGTACTTC
TRBD1 | TRBJ1-1 | few | TRBV6-1 | CASSEGQGSRAFF | TGTGCCAGCAGTGAAGGACAGGGAAGTCGGGCTTTCTTT
NA | TRBJ2-3 | NA | TRBV18 | CASSPLSSPKGDTQYF | TGTGCCAGCTCACCACTGTCTAGCCCGAAAGGAGATACGCAGTATTTT
TRBD1 | TRBJ2-3 | NA | TRBV27 | CASSPTTGPFTDTQYF | TGTGCCAGCAGTCCAACGACAGGGCCCTTCACAGATACGCAGTATTTT
NA | TRBJ1-2 | NA | TRBV6-1 | CASSDRVYGYTF | TGTGCCAGCAGTGATCGGGTCTATGGCTACACCTTC
NA | TRBJ1-1 | NA | TRBV5-1 | CASSPQGGWSEAFF | TGCGCCAGCAGCCCACAGGGAGGGTGGAGTGAAGCTTTCTTT
TRBD1 | TRBJ2-3 | NA | TRBV27 | CASSLQGASTDTQYF | TGTGCCAGCAGTTTACAGGGGGCTAGCACAGATACGCAGTATTTT
NA | TRBJ1-1 | once | TRBV6-6 | CASSYGQVMNTEAFF | TGTGCCAGCAGTTACGGGCAAGTCATGAACACTGAAGCTTTCTTT
TRBD1 | TRBJ2-7 | NA | TRBV10-2 | CATTGAEAYEQYF | TGCGCCACGACAGGGGCCGAGGCCTACGAGCAGTACTTC
NA | TRBJ2-3 | few | TRBV5-1 | CASSKYRSSSSTDTQYF | TGCGCCAGCAGCAAATACAGGAGCTCCTCTAGCACAGATACGCAGTATTTT
NA | TRBJ2-7 | NA | TRBV4-1 | CASSQRVGDGEQYF | TGCGCCAGCAGCCAGCGGGTGGGAGACGGCGAGCAGTACTTC
TRBD2 | TRBJ2-1 | NA | TRBV9 | CASSVSGGDYNEQFF | TGTGCCAGCAGCGTTAGCGGGGGGGATTACAATGAGCAGTTCTTC
NA | TRBJ2-1 | once | TRBV2 | CASSEIERPTGNEQFF | TGTGCCAGCAGTGAAATTGAGCGGCCCACCGGAAATGAGCAGTTCTTC
NA | TRBJ2-3 | NA | TRBV5-1 | CASSLTRATDTQYF | TGCGCCAGCAGCTTGACCAGGGCTACAGATACGCAGTATTTT
NA | TRBJ2-5 | NA | TRBV15 | CATSPGGPQETQYF | TGTGCCACTAGCCCCGGGGGGCCTCAAGAGACCCAGTACTTC
TRBD1 | TRBJ1-5 | NA | TRBV19 | CASSPRDRGLGQPQHF | TGTGCCAGTAGTCCGAGGGACAGGGGGCTGGGTCAGCCCCAGCATTTT
TRBD1 | TRBJ1-2 | NA | TRBV6-7 | CASSHIDRENYGYTF | TGTGCCAGCAGCCATATTGACAGGGAGAACTATGGCTACACCTTC